This T cell receptor beta chain was captured by sequencing in a study of blood T cell repertoires in COVID-19. Looking at the study overall: Samples of COVID-19 (acute and convalescent) were obtained from the United States, Italy and Spain. T cells, B-cell-depleted T cells, or PBMCs provided the cDNA or gDNA that served as material.

Original processing notes: Amplifying reference gene primers gave estimates of nucleated cell counts. Here immunoSEQ multiplex PCR was the method, and the copy in TCRdb shows in-frame clones only, minus some. From that table come the V and J calls and clone size; the DNA was used to work out D and trimming. Here the sample spans 150,000 to 250,000 clones, roughly 94% being singletons. The CDR3 is 16 residues long. The germline V gene has CDR1 SEHNR and CDR2 FQNEAQ (reference sequence). V is TRBV7-9 and J is TRBJ2-5; 8 bases match TRBD1. The J call is uncertain, as TRBJ2-7 better fits the DNA end. Sequencing was carried out using peripheral blood. This TCR was recovered from a man aged 30-40 years with COVID-19, enrolled during active disease. The CDR3 is CASSSTRTGQSYEQYF. The CDR3 region has the DNA TGTGCCAGCAGCTCCACCCGGACAGGGCAATCCTACGAGCAGTACTTC.